This TCR beta chain is drawn from a study of regulatory T cells in long-lasting Graves disease. The trim removed 5 bases at V and 4 bases at J, leaving 11 bases unmatched. The CDR3 runs to 16 residues. Time point: newly diagnosed GD, antithyroid drugs for less than 3 months. PBMC-extracted RNA yielded the TCR library. This clonotype was found a few times. iRepertoire HTBI primers and Arm-PCR of CDR3 regions built TCR beta libraries. Via MiXCR, TCRdb re-called the multiplex PCR reads, giving one row per CDR3 protein. The table includes under 700,000 distinct CDR3 sequences, 15% to 20% detected once. These data are also associated with another study on T cells in Graves' hyperthyroidism and ophthalmopathy.

The chain recombines TRBV12-3 or TRBV12-4 with TRBJ2-3; 8 nucleotides agree with TRBD2. Sequenced material: peripheral blood mononuclear cells (PBMCs), taken at new diagnosis, from a patient treated with antithyroid drugs. The sequence came from a woman aged 40-65 years with Graves disease. CDR3 nucleotide sequence: TGTGCCAGCAGTCCGTACGGGGGGGCAGGTTCAGATACGCAGTATTTT. This codes for CASSPYGGAGSDTQYF.